Each of the 3 T cell receptor beta chains below was sequenced from the same sample in a study of glioma-infiltrating T cells. Amplification of TCR alpha and beta CDR3 regions from RNA used iRepertoire nested multiplex PCR. From the multiplex PCR reads, TCRdb called clonotypes with MiXCR, one entry per CDR3 protein. Of about 190,000 distinct CDR3 sequences in the sample, 32% were seen once. The sequenced sample was glioma tissue, nonneoplastic brain tissue, or PBMCs (not recorded which). Receptor source: a human donor with low-grade glioma or glioblastoma, undergoing nonglioma brain surgery, or in good health (not recorded which).

As to this clonotype: A single base separates this from a much larger clone, so it may be a read error. This sequence joins TRBV6-2 or TRBV6-3 and TRBJ1-1; 7 bases are a match to TRBD1. From germline, CDR1 is MNHEY and CDR2 SVGEGT. The V gene end was trimmed by 6 bases and the J gene end by 5 bases; junction bases not matched to a gene: 9. The CDR3 is made up of 14 amino acids. The DNA for the CDR3 is TGTGCCAGCAGGGCGACAGGGAGGAAAACTGAAGCTTTCTTT. It translates to CASRATGRKTEAFF.

Concerning this clonotype: This sequence may be a read error, since a much larger clone differs from it by one base. The rearrangement links TRBV5-4 to TRBJ1-1; possible D gene TRBD1, 5 bases. This CDR3 contains 14 residues. V was clipped by 4 bases and J by 11 bases, with 21 bases between them. Germline V gene sequence: CDR1 SGHNT, CDR2 YYREEE (reference sequence). CDR3 protein: CASSTGTVVVKAFF. DNA for the CDR3: TGTGCCAGCAGCACCGGGACGGTGGTCGTTAAGGCTTTCTTT.

This clonotype was picked up many times. The J gene is TRBJ2-5, the V gene TRBV7-2; D is unclear. V lost 0 bases to trimming and J lost 0 bases, with 8 bases between them. CDR3 length: 15 amino acids. Germline CDR1 SGHTA, CDR2 FQGNSA. The CDR3 region has the DNA TGTGCCAGCAGCTTAGCGGCATGGTACCAAGAGACCCAGTACTTC. Translating it yields CASSLAAWYQETQYF.